A selection of T cell receptor beta chains follows, all from one sample in a study of cytomegalovirus exposure and HLA in healthy donors. Libraries were prepared by immunoSEQ multiplex PCR; TCRdb keeps only in-frame clonotypes and omits some of them. The sample has around 150,000 clones, 70% to 90% seen once; the top ten hold approximately 4.2%. Specimen: PBMCs. The source of these receptors is a woman in her 40s in good health and CMV-seropositive. Both conserved end residues are part of each CDR3. D genes are given only for firm matches. Size tells how often a clone was seen (once, few, many) or the class of an expanded clone, and some rows leave it out.

size	J	V	D	CDR3	DNA
NA	TRBJ2-1	TRBV18	TRBD1	CASSIQGEGEQFF	TGTGCCAGCTCAATACAGGGGGAAGGGGAGCAGTTCTTC
NA	TRBJ2-2	TRBV2	NA	CASSEGGGPTGELFF	TGTGCCAGCAGTGAAGGGGGAGGTCCCACCGGGGAGCTGTTTTTT
once	TRBJ2-7	TRBV5-8	TRBD2	CASSFPAGAYEQYF	TGTGCCAGCAGCTTTCCAGCGGGGGCCTACGAGCAGTACTTC
NA	TRBJ1-3	TRBV18	TRBD1	CASSPVNRGGNTIYF	TGTGCCAGCTCCCCGGTCAACAGGGGTGGAAACACCATATATTTT
NA	TRBJ2-5	TRBV18	NA	CASSQGQSETQYF	TGTGCCAGCTCACAGGGGCAATCGGAGACCCAGTACTTC
once	TRBJ2-2	TRBV7-3	NA	CASSRIAPTGELFF	TGTGCCAGCAGCCGAATAGCCCCCACCGGGGAGCTGTTTTTT
NA	TRBJ1-2	TRBV28	NA	CASSHTDSIANYGYTF	TGTGCCAGCAGTCATACGGACAGTATCGCTAACTATGGCTACACCTTC
NA	TRBJ2-7	TRBV6-5	TRBD1	CASRGDRGISYEQYF	TGTGCCAGCAGAGGAGACAGGGGGATTTCCTACGAGCAGTACTTC
NA	TRBJ2-3	TRBV4-3	NA	CASSQDDRGGDTQYF	TGCGCCAGCAGCCAAGACGATAGGGGGGGAGATACGCAGTATTTT
NA	TRBJ2-7	TRBV21-1	NA	CASSNTGTVSWYEQYF	TGTGCCAGCAGCAATACCGGGACAGTGAGTTGGTACGAGCAGTACTTC
NA	TRBJ1-1	TRBV6-6	TRBD1	CASSYSGQGITEAFF	TGTGCCAGCAGTTATTCGGGACAGGGTATCACTGAAGCTTTCTTT
NA	TRBJ2-2	TRBV2	TRBD2	CASRGLAGGRAGELFF	TGTGCCAGCAGGGGACTAGCGGGAGGTCGGGCCGGGGAGCTGTTTTTT
NA	TRBJ2-7	TRBV6-5	NA	CASSTPAGRPYEQYF	TGTGCCAGCAGTACCCCCGCGGGACGGCCCTACGAGCAGTACTTC
few	TRBJ2-7	TRBV28	TRBD1	CASRGDRVGQYF	TGTGCCAGCAGGGGTGACAGGGTCGGGCAGTACTTC
NA	TRBJ1-1	TRBV29-1	TRBD1	CSVERGLNTEAFF	TGCAGCGTTGAGAGGGGGCTAAACACTGAAGCTTTCTTT
NA	TRBJ2-7	TRBV5-1	NA	CASSRDNAYEQYF	TGCGCCAGCAGCCGGGACAACGCCTACGAGCAGTACTTC
NA	TRBJ2-7	TRBV19	TRBD2	CASSVGLAGPKYEQYF	TGTGCCAGTAGTGTCGGACTAGCGGGGCCTAAGTACGAGCAGTACTTC
NA	TRBJ2-7	TRBV7-8	TRBD1	CASSRRTGPASYEQYF	TGTGCCAGCAGCCGACGGACAGGTCCTGCCTCCTACGAGCAGTACTTC
NA	TRBJ2-7	TRBV13	TRBD1	CASSLAPGTGGQYF	TGTGCCAGCAGCTTAGCCCCGGGGACAGGGGGGCAGTACTTC
NA	TRBJ2-1	TRBV12-5	TRBD2	CASGLAGGYEQFF	TGTGCTTCCGGACTAGCGGGGGGCTATGAGCAGTTCTTC
NA	TRBJ2-3	TRBV30	NA	CAWSVPGATGTDTQYF	TGTGCCTGGAGTGTACCAGGCGCCACCGGCACAGATACGCAGTATTTT
NA	TRBJ2-7	TRBV6-6	TRBD2	CATFRGGSYEQYF	TGTGCCACTTTCCGGGGAGGGTCCTACGAGCAGTACTTC
NA	TRBJ1-2	TRBV27	NA	CASGLSGAGYTF	TGTGCCAGCGGTCTTTCAGGGGCCGGCTACACCTTC
NA	TRBJ1-4	TRBV5-1	NA	CASSRIGDEKLFF	TGCGCCAGCAGCCGGATAGGGGATGAAAAACTGTTTTTT
once	TRBJ2-3	TRBV5-1	TRBD1	CASSFKPPGQGMPDTQYF	TGCGCCAGCAGCTTTAAACCCCCGGGACAGGGGATGCCAGATACGCAGTATTTT
NA	TRBJ2-7	TRBV28	NA	CASSLVGASYEQYF	TGTGCCAGCAGTTTGGTGGGGGCCTCCTACGAGCAGTACTTC
once	TRBJ2-5	TRBV28	TRBD1	CASSRTGVRETQYF	TGTGCCAGCAGCCGGACAGGGGTCAGAGAGACCCAGTACTTC
NA	TRBJ2-3	TRBV10-3	NA	CAISESNPASSSADTQYF	TGTGCCATCAGTGAGTCGAATCCGGCTAGCTCATCCGCAGATACGCAGTATTTT
NA	TRBJ1-5	TRBV19	TRBD1	CASRQGASNQPQHF	TGTGCCAGTAGGCAGGGGGCGAGCAATCAGCCCCAGCATTTT
NA	TRBJ1-2	TRBV5-1	TRBD1	CASSGQGFGYTF	TGCGCCAGCAGCGGACAGGGGTTTGGCTACACCTTC
NA	TRBJ1-5	TRBV7-2	TRBD1	CASSDWTGGSSNQPQHF	TGTGCCAGCAGCGATTGGACAGGGGGAAGCAGCAATCAGCCCCAGCATTTT
NA	TRBJ1-2	TRBV5-1	TRBD1	CASSSGDSPEYGYTF	TGCGCCAGCAGCTCGGGGGACAGCCCCGAATATGGCTACACCTTC
NA	TRBJ2-3	TRBV19	TRBD2	CASRTSGSTDTQYF	TGTGCCAGTCGGACTAGCGGGAGTACAGATACGCAGTATTTT
few	TRBJ1-3	TRBV6-6	NA	CASSFTPGTQGNTIYF	TGTGCCAGCAGTTTTACCCCCGGGACACAGGGAAACACCATATATTTT
NA	TRBJ2-2	TRBV9	TRBD2	CASSPSFSGGAAGELFF	TGTGCCAGCAGCCCTTCCTTCAGCGGGGGGGCGGCCGGGGAGCTGTTTTTT